This entry lists 23 T cell receptor beta chains sequenced from one sample in a study of CD8+ T cells in alopecia areata. RNA extraction and reverse transcription yielded cDNA as sequencing template. Only in-frame clones appear in the TCRdb table, and some are missing; sequencing was by immunoSEQ multiplex PCR. The table records over 150,000 clones, 50% to 60% of them present only once. Specimen: CD4+ T cells sorted from blood, collected at week 0. The receptor set was obtained from a human donor with alopecia areata.

The chain joins TRBV7-9 to TRBJ1-5; possibly TRBD1 for D (6 bases). The CDR3 sequence is 13 residues long. The V and J ends lost 5 bases and 6 bases respectively, with 11 bases between them. Germline values: CDR1 SEHNR, CDR2 FQNEAQ (reference sequence). Here the CDR3 reads CASSPGQTQPQHF. The CDR3 DNA sequence: TGTGCCAGCAGCCCGGGACAAACTCAGCCCCAGCATTTT.

Only one count was recorded for this clone. V and J are TRBV4-1 and TRBJ1-2, with TRBD1 matching over 8 bases. J was trimmed by 12 bases and V by 1 base; bases with no gene match: 13. The CDR3 consists of 15 residues. The germline V gene has CDR1 MGHRA and CDR2 YSYEKL. The CDR3: CASSQAPRDRKSNTF. CDR3 in DNA: TGCGCCAGCAGCCAAGCCCCCCGGGACAGGAAGTCTAACACCTTC.

The chain employs TRBV4-2 and TRBJ2-1, with 7 positions matching TRBD2. CDR3 length: 15 amino acids. With 1 base clipped from V and 8 bases from J, the junction kept 8 bases outside the gene matches. Germline values: CDR1 LGHNA, CDR2 YNFKEQ. The CDR3 sequence: CASSQVRTSIDEQFF. The CDR3 DNA reads TGTGCCAGCAGCCAAGTGAGGACTAGTATCGATGAGCAGTTCTTC.

The rearrangement joins TRBV10-3 to TRBJ2-3, with TRBD1 as a possible D gene (6 bases). Germline lookup yields CDR1 ENHRY and CDR2 SYGVKD. With 3 bases removed from V and 6 bases from J, the gap between germline ends came to 10 bases. The CDR3 covers 13 residues. CDR3 DNA sequence: TGTGCCATCAGTGATCACAGGGCTGATACGCAGTATTTT. As protein: CAISDHRADTQYF.

This chain uses TRBV30 with TRBJ1-1; D is uncertain. The CDR3 extends over 14 amino acids. With 6 bases removed from V and 1 base from J, the gap between germline ends came to 15 bases. Per the germline V gene, CDR1 is GTSNPN and CDR2 is SVGIG (reference sequence). CDR3 nucleotide sequence: TGTGCCTGTACCCTCTGGCGGGGGAACACTGAAGCTTTCTTT. Protein product: CACTLWRGNTEAFF.

The chain uses TRBV6-1 and TRBJ2-4; TRBD1 aligns across 8 bases. The junction had 3 bases not matched to a gene; V was cut back by 6 bases and J by 5 bases. Germline values: CDR1 MNHNS, CDR2 SASEGT. There are 13 residues in the CDR3. CDR3 bases: TGTGCCAGCAGAGACAGGGGCCAAAACATTCAGTACTTC. This codes for CASRDRGQNIQYF.

The chain joins TRBV5-1 to TRBJ2-5; 8 nucleotides match TRBD1. Germline CDR1 and CDR2: SGHRS and YFSETQ. Trimming took 4 bases from V and 5 from J; bases not matched to a gene: 7. The CDR3 length is 14 residues. The CDR3: CASSIGQGPETQYF. As DNA, the CDR3 is TGCGCCAGCAGCATAGGACAGGGCCCGGAGACCCAGTACTTC.

The chain is built from TRBV6-1 and TRBJ2-4; 12 bases are a match to TRBD2. Trimming removed 4 bases from V and 5 bases from J; junction bases left unmatched: 6. Germline V gene lookup returns CDR1 MNHNS and CDR2 SASEGT. There are 16 residues in the CDR3. The chain's CDR3 is CASSGPTSGGQNIQYF. The CDR3 DNA follows: TGTGCCAGCAGTGGACCGACTAGCGGGGGCCAAAACATTCAGTACTTC.

This chain links TRBV25-1 with TRBJ1-1; D gene ambiguous. Trimming stripped 0 bases from V and 7 bases from J, with 12 bases between. CDR1 is MGHDK and CDR2 is SYGVNS in the germline V gene. The CDR3 has 14 residues. The CDR3 DNA sequence: TGTGCCAGCAGTGAATATTTAGAGGGAAGTGAAGCTTTCTTT. Protein product: CASSEYLEGSEAFF.

This chain links TRBV15 with TRBJ2-5; TRBD1 might be the D (6 bases). The CDR3 runs to 15 residues. Germline loops: CDR1 LNHNV, CDR2 YYDKDF (reference sequence). Trimming removed 0 bases at V and 4 bases at J, with 12 bases between. DNA of the CDR3: TGTGCCACCAGCAGAGATACAGGGCTATTAGAGACCCAGTACTTC. Translated, it gives CATSRDTGLLETQYF.

J is TRBJ1-6 and V is TRBV6-1; 9 bases are shared with TRBD1. Germline loops: CDR1 MNHNS, CDR2 SASEGT. The CDR3 is made up of 15 amino acids. V was clipped by 5 bases and J by 8 bases; unmatched bases: 7. The CDR3 loop reads CASSNRDRDDSPLHF. The DNA for the CDR3 is TGTGCCAGCAGTAACCGGGACAGGGACGATTCACCCCTCCACTTT.

This clone was detected a few times. The CDR3 is CASSYTGAVQHF. CDR3 in DNA: TGTGCCAGCAGCTACACAGGGGCGGTCCAGCATTTT. The gene calls are TRBV5-5 and TRBJ1-5, with TRBD1 matching over 7 bases. With 3 bases clipped from V and 12 bases from J, the junction kept 6 bases outside the gene matches. There are 12 residues in the CDR3. Germline V CDR1 and CDR2: SGHKS, YYEKEE (reference sequence). Together with reference TRBV5-5 and TRBJ1-5, the CDR3 gives the full variable domain: DAGVTQSPTHLIKTRGQQVTLRCSPISGHKSVSWYQQVLGQGPQFIFQYYEKEERGRGNFPDRFSARQFPNYSSELNVNALLLGDSALYLCASSYTGAVQHFGDGTRLSIL.

The chain uses TRBV25-1 and TRBJ2-5, with 11 bases that match TRBD2. Germline V gene lookup returns CDR1 MGHDK and CDR2 SYGVNS. Trimming took 3 bases from V and 4 from J; bases not matched to a gene: 4. This CDR3 contains 15 residues. Here the CDR3 DNA reads TGTGCCAGCAGTGATAGGCTAGCGGGGGGAGAGACCCAGTACTTC. It is translated as CASSDRLAGGETQYF.

This clone has a handful of counts. The chain uses TRBV29-1 and TRBJ2-3, with TRBD2 as a possible D gene (6 bases). There are 14 residues in the CDR3. CDR1 and CDR2 (germline): SQVTM, ANQGSEA. V was trimmed by 7 bases and J by 6 bases, leaving 20 bases between them. CDR3 DNA: TGCAGCGGCATGAGCGGGCCCCGACTGGATACGCAGTATTTT. Protein product: CSGMSGPRLDTQYF.

This chain joins TRBV30 and TRBJ2-2; D gene uncertain. This CDR3 has 16 residues. V was shortened by 4 bases and J by 2 bases, with 17 bases between the two germline ends. Germline-derived CDR1 and CDR2 are GTSNPN and SVGIG (reference sequence). CDR3 DNA: TGTGCCTGGAACGGGTGGCAGTCCTTCAACACCGGGGAGCTGTTTTTT. Translating it yields CAWNGWQSFNTGELFF.

The rearrangement uses TRBV29-1 and TRBJ1-2, with 7 bases identical to TRBD1. V gave up 7 bases and J gave up 2 bases; unmatched junction bases: 1. Per the germline V gene, CDR1 is SQVTM and CDR2 is ANQGSEA. CDR3 length: 11 residues. CDR3 DNA sequence: TGCAGCGCGGGACAGAACTATGGCTACACCTTC. It yields the protein CSAGQNYGYTF. The variable domain in full, with the rest retrieved from reference TRBV29-1 and TRBJ1-2, is SAVISQKPSRDICQRGTSLTIQCQVDSQVTMMFWYRQQPGQSLTLIATANQGSEATYESGFVIDKFPISRPNLTFSTLTVSNMSPEDSSIYLCSAGQNYGYTFGSGTRLTVV.

The J gene is TRBJ1-6, the V gene TRBV7-9; D might be TRBD1 (6 bases). V was cut by 4 bases and J by 5 bases, with 9 bases left in between. CDR1 SEHNR and CDR2 FQNEAQ come from the germline V gene (reference sequence). CDR3 length: 14 residues. This chain's CDR3 is CASSSTGNNSPLHF. CDR3 in DNA: TGTGCCAGCAGCTCCACAGGGAATAATTCACCCCTCCACTTT.

The CDR3 region has the DNA TGTGCCTGGACTTTCTCCAATGAGCAGTTCTTC. It is translated as CAWTFSNEQFF. The chain recombines TRBV30 with TRBJ2-1; D unclear. Trimming stripped 4 bases from V and 6 bases from J, with 7 bases between. The CDR3 consists of 11 residues. CDR1 and CDR2 (germline): GTSNPN, SVGIG (reference sequence). The variable domain in full, completed from reference TRBV30 and TRBJ2-1, reads SQTIHQWPATLVQPVGSPLSLECTVEGTSNPNLYWYRQAAGRGLQLLFYSVGIGQISSEVPQNLSASRPQDRQFILSSKKLLLSDSGFYLCAWTFSNEQFFGPGTRLTVL.

V usage is TRBV30 and J usage is TRBJ2-2; D gene uncertain. This CDR3 comprises 12 residues. Germline V gives CDR1 GTSNPN, CDR2 SVGIG (reference sequence). Trimming pared 2 bases from V and 2 bases from J, leaving 3 bases between. CDR3 loop: CAWSFNTGELFF. The CDR3 region has the DNA TGTGCCTGGAGTTTTAACACCGGGGAGCTGTTTTTT. The whole variable domain, filled in from reference TRBV30 and TRBJ2-2, reads SQTIHQWPATLVQPVGSPLSLECTVEGTSNPNLYWYRQAAGRGLQLLFYSVGIGQISSEVPQNLSASRPQDRQFILSSKKLLLSDSGFYLCAWSFNTGELFFGEGSRLTVL.

This clone was recorded a few times. The rearrangement joins TRBV4-2 to TRBJ1-3; possibly TRBD1 for D (6 bases). Looked up from germline, CDR1 is LGHNA and CDR2 is YNFKEQ. The V gene lost 0 bases and the J gene lost 7 bases, with 10 bases spanning the gap. The length of the CDR3 is 14 residues. CDR3 sequence (DNA): TGTGCCAGCAGCCAAGACGGGGGCGTTAACACCATATATTTT. Amino acid sequence: CASSQDGGVNTIYF.

The chain couples TRBV5-6 to TRBJ1-2, with 7 bases fitting TRBD1. V was pared by 1 base and J by 14 bases, with 11 bases of the junction left unmatched. Germline-derived CDR1 and CDR2 are SGHDT and YYEEEE. The CDR3 consists of 13 residues. The CDR3 spells CASSLYGTASWTF. CDR3 nucleotides: TGTGCCAGCAGCTTGTACGGGACAGCCTCATGGACCTTC.

The genes are TRBV29-1 and TRBJ2-1; D possibly corresponds to TRBD2 (7 bases). The CDR3 extends over 14 amino acids. The V end lost 7 bases, the J end lost 3 bases, and 16 bases lay between the germline ends. The V gene's germline CDR1 is SQVTM and CDR2 ANQGSEA. The CDR3 DNA reads TGCAGCGCCTCAAGGGGGGGCAACTACAATGAGCAGTTCTTC. Translation: CSASRGGNYNEQFF.

The rearrangement links TRBV6-1 to TRBJ1-2; TRBD1 agrees at 7 bases. This CDR3 is 12 amino acids long. V lost 6 bases to trimming and J lost 8 bases; unmatched junction nucleotides: 6. Germline V gene data show CDR1 as MNHNS and CDR2 as SASEGT. The CDR3 bases are TGTGCCAGCAGGTTCCAGGGGGGAGGCTACACCTTC. This gives the protein CASRFQGGGYTF.